The subject of this entry is one T cell receptor (beta chain). Its antigen is unknown. This sample is part of a study of cytomegalovirus exposure and HLA in healthy donors. Study conclusions and caveats: By HLA locus, TCR association rates varied in a later analysis, with DRB1 showing the most and HLA-C the fewest. Reportedly, a later analysis found an Asian-associated ancestry cluster had fewer N-insertions than the approximately 670-donor mean.

CDR3 size: 13 residues. V dropped 8 bases and J dropped 10; count of bases not matched to a gene: 12. Germline V gene lookup returns CDR1 SEHNR and CDR2 FQNEAQ (reference sequence). The PCR had 60 Vbeta and 13 Jbeta primers. Sequencing used immunoSEQ multiplex PCR; TCRdb keeps in-frame clones, though not all of them. The table shows 100,000 or so clones, with 75% occurring only once. What was sequenced was PBMCs. The origin of this receptor is a male donor in good health and CMV-seropositive. The chain carries TRBV7-9 and TRBJ1-1; 8 bases agree with TRBD1. The CDR3 region has the DNA TGTGCCAGCGGAGGACAGGGCCTTTTGTTAGCTTTCTTT. It is translated as CASGGQGLLLAFF.